This T cell receptor beta chain was profiled in a study of PD-1 blockade in classical Hodgkin lymphoma. Study-wide context: Patients were infused with nivolumab 3 mg/kg every 2 weeks.

General study findings and limits: Underlying causes for the observed repertoire differences were not defined, possibly disease activity or prior therapy. Newly diagnosed patients reportedly trailed healthy donors in baseline TCR diversity.

The method was immunoSEQ multiplex PCR; TCRdb's version includes in-frame clones alone and lacks a portion of them. This sample has 96,000 or so clones, with about 92% found just once. The V and J ends lost 1 base and 5 bases respectively, with 7 bases between them. Germline assignment: CDR1 MNHNS and CDR2 SASEGT. CDR3 size: 13 residues. To note about this clone: Its specificity is not known.

Regarding time point: cycle 4 day 1 (C4D1), after more than 5 weeks of nivolumab. Every patient relapsed after autologous stem cell transplantation, and brentuximab vedotin exposure varied. Complete response, partial response or progressive disease was each patient's best response. The chain couples TRBV6-1 to TRBJ2-3; D is uncertain. This TCR was recovered from a human donor with classical Hodgkin lymphoma. The specimen comprised peripheral blood mononuclear cells (PBMCs), sampled before the fourth cycle of nivolumab. This chain's CDR3 is CASSEVVGDTQYF. DNA of the CDR3: TGTGCCAGCAGTGAAGTGGTTGGAGATACGCAGTATTTT.